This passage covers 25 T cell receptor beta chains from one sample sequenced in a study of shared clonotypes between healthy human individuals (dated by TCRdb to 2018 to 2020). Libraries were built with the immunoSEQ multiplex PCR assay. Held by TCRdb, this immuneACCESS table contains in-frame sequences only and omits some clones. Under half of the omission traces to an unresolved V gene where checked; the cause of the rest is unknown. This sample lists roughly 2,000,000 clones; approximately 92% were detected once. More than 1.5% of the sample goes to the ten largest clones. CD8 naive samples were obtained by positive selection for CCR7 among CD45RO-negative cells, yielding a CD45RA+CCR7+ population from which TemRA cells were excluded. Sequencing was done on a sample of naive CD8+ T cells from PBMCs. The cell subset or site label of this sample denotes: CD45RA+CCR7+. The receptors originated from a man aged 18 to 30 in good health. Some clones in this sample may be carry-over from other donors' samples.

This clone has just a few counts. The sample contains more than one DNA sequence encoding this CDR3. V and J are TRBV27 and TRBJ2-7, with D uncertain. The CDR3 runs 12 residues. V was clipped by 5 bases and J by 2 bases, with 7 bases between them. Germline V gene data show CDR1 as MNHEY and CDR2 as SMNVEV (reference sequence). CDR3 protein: CASSASAYEQYF. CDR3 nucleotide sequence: TGTGCCAGCAGTGCCTCAGCCTACGAGCAGTACTTC.

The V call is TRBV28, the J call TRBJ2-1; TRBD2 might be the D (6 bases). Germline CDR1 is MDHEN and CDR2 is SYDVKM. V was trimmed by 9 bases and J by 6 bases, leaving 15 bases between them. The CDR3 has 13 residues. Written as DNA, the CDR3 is TGTGCCAGTTCCATCGGGAGTATCAATGAGCAGTTCTTC. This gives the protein CASSIGSINEQFF.

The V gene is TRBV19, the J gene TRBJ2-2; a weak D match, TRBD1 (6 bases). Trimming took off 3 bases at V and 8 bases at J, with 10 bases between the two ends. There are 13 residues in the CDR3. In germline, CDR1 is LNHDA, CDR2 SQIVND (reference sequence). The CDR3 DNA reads TGTGCCAGTAGTATGGGGACACGGGGGGAGCTGTTTTTT. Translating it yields CASSMGTRGELFF.

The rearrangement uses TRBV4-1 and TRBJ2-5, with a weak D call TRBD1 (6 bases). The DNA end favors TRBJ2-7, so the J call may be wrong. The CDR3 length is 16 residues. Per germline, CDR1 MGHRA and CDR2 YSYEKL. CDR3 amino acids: CASSQASKGEAYEQYF. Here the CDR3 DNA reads TGCGCCAGCAGCCAAGCATCTAAGGGGGAAGCCTACGAGCAGTACTTC.

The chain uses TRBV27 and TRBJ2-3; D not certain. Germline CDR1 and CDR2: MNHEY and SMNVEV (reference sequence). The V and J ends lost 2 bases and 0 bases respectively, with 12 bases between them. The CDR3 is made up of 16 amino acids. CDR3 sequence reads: CASSLIRTTSTDTQYF. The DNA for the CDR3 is TGTGCCAGCAGTTTAATCAGAACGACAAGCACAGATACGCAGTATTTT.

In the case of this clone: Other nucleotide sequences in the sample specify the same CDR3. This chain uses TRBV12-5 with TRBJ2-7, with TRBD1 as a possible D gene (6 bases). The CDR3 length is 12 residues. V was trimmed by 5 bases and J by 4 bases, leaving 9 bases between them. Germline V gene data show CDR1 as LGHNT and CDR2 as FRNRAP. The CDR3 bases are TGTGCTAGTGGTCTGGACAGATACGAGCAGTACTTC. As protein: CASGLDRYEQYF.

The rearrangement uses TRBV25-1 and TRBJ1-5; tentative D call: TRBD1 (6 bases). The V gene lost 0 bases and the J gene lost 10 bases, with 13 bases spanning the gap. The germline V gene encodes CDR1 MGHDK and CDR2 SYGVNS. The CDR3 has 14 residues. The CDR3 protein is CASSEYGQTEPQHF. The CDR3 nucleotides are TGTGCCAGCAGTGAATACGGACAGACAGAACCCCAGCATTTT.

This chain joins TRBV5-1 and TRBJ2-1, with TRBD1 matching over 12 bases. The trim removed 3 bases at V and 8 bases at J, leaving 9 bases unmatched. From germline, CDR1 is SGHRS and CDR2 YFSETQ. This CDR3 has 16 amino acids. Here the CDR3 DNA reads TGCGCCAGCAGCTGGAGCCGGGACAGGGGGCAATATGAGCAGTTCTTC. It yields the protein CASSWSRDRGQYEQFF. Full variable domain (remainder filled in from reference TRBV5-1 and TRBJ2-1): KAGVTQTPRYLIKTRGQQVTLSCSPISGHRSVSWYQQTPGQGLQFLFEYFSETQRNKGNFPGRFSGRQFSNSRSEMNVSTLELGDSALYLCASSWSRDRGQYEQFFGPGTRLTVL.

CDR3 residues: CASSQVGGAETQYF. CDR3 coding DNA: TGCGCCAGCAGCCAAGTTGGGGGGGCAGAGACCCAGTACTTC. The gene calls are TRBV4-1 and TRBJ2-5; D is perhaps TRBD2 (7 bases). V was pared by 1 base and J by 4 bases, with 10 bases between. CDR1 is MGHRA and CDR2 is YSYEKL in the germline V gene. The CDR3 runs 14 residues.

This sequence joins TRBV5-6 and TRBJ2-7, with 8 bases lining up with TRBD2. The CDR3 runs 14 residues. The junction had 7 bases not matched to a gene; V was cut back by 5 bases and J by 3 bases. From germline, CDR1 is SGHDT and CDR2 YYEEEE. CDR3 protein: CASSPPGGGYEQYF. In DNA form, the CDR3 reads TGTGCCAGCAGTCCACCGGGGGGGGGCTACGAGCAGTACTTC.

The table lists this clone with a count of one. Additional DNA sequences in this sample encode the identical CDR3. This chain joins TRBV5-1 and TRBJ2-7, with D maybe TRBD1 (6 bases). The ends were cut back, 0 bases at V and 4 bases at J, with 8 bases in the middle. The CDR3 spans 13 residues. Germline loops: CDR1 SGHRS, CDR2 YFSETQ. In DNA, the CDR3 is TGCGCCAGCAGCTTGGGGGGGCAGTACGAGCAGTACTTC. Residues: CASSLGGQYEQYF.

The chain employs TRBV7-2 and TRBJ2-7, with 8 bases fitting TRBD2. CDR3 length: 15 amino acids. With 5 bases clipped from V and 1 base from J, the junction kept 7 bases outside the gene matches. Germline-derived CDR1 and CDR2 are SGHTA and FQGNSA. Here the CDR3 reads CASSAGLDESYEQYF. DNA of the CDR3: TGTGCCAGCAGCGCGGGACTAGATGAGTCCTACGAGCAGTACTTC.

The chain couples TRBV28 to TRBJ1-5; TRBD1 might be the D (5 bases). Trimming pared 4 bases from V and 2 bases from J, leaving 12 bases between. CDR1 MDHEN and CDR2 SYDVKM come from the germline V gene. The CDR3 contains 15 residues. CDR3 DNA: TGTGCCAGCAGTTCCCCGGGGGAAGGCAATCAGCCCCAGCATTTT. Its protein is CASSSPGEGNQPQHF.

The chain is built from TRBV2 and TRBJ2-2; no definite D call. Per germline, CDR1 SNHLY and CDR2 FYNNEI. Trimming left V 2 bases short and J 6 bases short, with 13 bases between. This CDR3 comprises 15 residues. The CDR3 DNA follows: TGTGCCAGCAGTGAACTACGGCAGTCTCCCGGGGAGCTGTTTTTT. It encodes CASSELRQSPGELFF.

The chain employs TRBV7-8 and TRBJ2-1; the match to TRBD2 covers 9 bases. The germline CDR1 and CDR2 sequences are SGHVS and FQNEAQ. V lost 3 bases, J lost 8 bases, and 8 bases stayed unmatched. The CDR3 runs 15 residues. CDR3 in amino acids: CASSLVSGSVDEQFF. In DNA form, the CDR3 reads TGTGCCAGCAGCTTGGTTAGCGGGAGCGTGGATGAGCAGTTCTTC.

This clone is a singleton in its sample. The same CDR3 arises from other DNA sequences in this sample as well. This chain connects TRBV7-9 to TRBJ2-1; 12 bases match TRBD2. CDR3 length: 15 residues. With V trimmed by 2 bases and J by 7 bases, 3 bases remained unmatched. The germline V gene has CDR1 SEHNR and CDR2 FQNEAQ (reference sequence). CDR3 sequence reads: CASSLSGLAGNEQFF. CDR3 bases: TGTGCCAGCAGCTTATCGGGACTAGCGGGTAATGAGCAGTTCTTC.

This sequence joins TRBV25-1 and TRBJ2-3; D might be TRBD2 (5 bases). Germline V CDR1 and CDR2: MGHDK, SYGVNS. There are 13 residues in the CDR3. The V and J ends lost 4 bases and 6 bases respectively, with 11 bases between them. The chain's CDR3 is CASSVLGKDTQYF. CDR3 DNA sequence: TGTGCCAGCAGTGTCCTCGGGAAGGATACGCAGTATTTT.

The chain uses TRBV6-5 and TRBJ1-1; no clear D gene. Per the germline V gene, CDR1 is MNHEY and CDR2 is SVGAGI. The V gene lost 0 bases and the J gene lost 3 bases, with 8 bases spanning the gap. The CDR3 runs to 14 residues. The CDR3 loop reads CASSYSPHHTEAFF. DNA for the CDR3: TGTGCCAGCAGTTACTCCCCGCACCACACTGAAGCTTTCTTT.

The DNA for the CDR3 is TGTGCCAGCAGTACATTGCGGTCAAGCGGCACCGGGGAGCTGTTTTTT. Its translation is CASSTLRSSGTGELFF. V gene TRBV5-6 combines with J gene TRBJ2-2; D might be TRBD2 (5 bases). V was cut by 5 bases and J by 4 bases, with 18 bases left in between. Germline assignment: CDR1 SGHDT and CDR2 YYEEEE. The CDR3 is made up of 16 amino acids.

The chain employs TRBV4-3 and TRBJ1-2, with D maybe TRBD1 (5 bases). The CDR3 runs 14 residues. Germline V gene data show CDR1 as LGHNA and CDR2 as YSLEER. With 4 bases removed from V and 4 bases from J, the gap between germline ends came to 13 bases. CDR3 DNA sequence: TGCGCCAGCAGCCCCCCGGGACGGGGCTATGGCTACACCTTC. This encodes CASSPPGRGYGYTF.

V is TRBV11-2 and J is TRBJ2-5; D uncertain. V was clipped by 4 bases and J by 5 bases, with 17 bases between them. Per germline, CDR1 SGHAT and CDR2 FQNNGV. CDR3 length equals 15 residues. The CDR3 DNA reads TGTGCCAGCAGCTCGAGCCCCCTCCTTTCGGAGACCCAGTACTTC. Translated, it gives CASSSSPLLSETQYF. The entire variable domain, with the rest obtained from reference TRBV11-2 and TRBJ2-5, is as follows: EAGVAQSPRYKIIEKRQSVAFWCNPISGHATLYWYQQILGQGPKLLIQFQNNGVVDDSQLPKDRFSAERLKGVDSTLKIQPAKLEDSAVYLCASSSSPLLSETQYFGPGTRLLVL.

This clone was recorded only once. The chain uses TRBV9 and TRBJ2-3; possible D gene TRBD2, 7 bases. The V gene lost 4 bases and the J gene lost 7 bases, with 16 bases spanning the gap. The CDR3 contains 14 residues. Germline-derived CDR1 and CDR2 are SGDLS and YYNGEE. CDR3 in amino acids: CASSPGGGANTQYF. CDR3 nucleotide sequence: TGTGCCAGCAGCCCAGGCGGGGGCGCGAATACGCAGTATTTT. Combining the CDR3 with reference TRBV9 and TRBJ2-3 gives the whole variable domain DSGVTQTPKHLITATGQRVTLRCSPRSGDLSVYWYQQSLDQGLQFLIQYYNGEERAKGNILERFSAQQFPDLHSELNLSSLELGDSALYFCASSPGGGANTQYFGPGTRLTVL.

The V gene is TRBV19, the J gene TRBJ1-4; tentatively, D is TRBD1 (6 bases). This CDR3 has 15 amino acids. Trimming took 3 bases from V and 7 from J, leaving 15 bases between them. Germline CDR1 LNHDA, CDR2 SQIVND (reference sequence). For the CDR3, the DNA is TGTGCCAGTAGTATGGGGGGCCCATCGGGTGAAAAACTGTTTTTT. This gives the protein CASSMGGPSGEKLFF.

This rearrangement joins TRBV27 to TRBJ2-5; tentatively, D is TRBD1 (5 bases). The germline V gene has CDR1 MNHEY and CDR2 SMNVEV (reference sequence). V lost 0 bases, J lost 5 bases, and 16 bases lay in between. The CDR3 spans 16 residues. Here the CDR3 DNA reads TGTGCCAGCAGTTTATCGTTTCAGGGCCTGGGGGAGACCCAGTACTTC. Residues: CASSLSFQGLGETQYF.

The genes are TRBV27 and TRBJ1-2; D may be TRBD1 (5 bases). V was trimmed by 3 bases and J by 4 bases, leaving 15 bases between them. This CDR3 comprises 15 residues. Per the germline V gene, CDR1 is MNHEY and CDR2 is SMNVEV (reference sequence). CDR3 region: CASSFLGPRGYGYTF. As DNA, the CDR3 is TGTGCCAGCAGTTTCTTGGGACCCCGGGGCTATGGCTACACCTTC.